This T cell receptor (beta chain) is drawn from a study of blood T cells in healthy people across ages. This CDR3 is 16 amino acids long. Per the germline V gene, CDR1 is SGHKS and CDR2 is YYEKEE (reference sequence). The ends lost 4 bases at V and 10 bases at J; junction bases unmatched: 20. With a J-beta primer mix and a sample-barcoded 5' primer, a second PCR ran about 7 to 11 cycles. From the 5' RACE reads, TCRdb called clonotypes with MiXCR, one entry per CDR3 protein. The sample lists hundreds of thousands of distinct CDR3 sequences, more than 25% seen once, with around 15% in the top ten. The sequenced sample consisted of blood. This sequence was found in a woman of 80 years or more in good health. The chain employs TRBV5-5 and TRBJ2-7; the match to TRBD1 covers 7 bases. CDR3 sequence: CASSPMRGLGKNFQYF. In DNA, the CDR3 is TGTGCCAGCAGCCCAATGAGGGGGCTCGGCAAAAACTTCCAGTACTTC.